This T cell receptor beta chain was captured in a study of OX40 agonist ivuxolimab in advanced cancers. Sequencing was performed with immunoSEQ multiplex PCR; in TCRdb, only in-frame clones are kept and a portion is missing. The profile shows more than 50,000 clones, approximately 85% of them singletons. The germline V gene has CDR1 LNHDA and CDR2 SQIVND (reference sequence). V was pared by 4 bases and J by 0 bases, with 1 base of the junction left unmatched. The CDR3 runs 16 residues. The rearrangement joins TRBV19 to TRBJ2-7; 15 nucleotides agree with TRBD2. This sequence originates from an adult with an advanced solid tumor such as melanoma, head and neck, liver or kidney cancer. The material was CD4+ or CD8+ T cells sorted from blood, obtained in a trial of the OX40 agonist ivuxolimab. CDR3 nucleotide sequence: TGTGCCAGTAGTAAGGGACTAGCGGGAGGCTCCTACGAGCAGTACTTC. This codes for CASSKGLAGGSYEQYF. Using reference TRBV19 and TRBJ2-7 for the parts outside the CDR3, the full variable domain is DGGITQSPKYLFRKEGQNVTLSCEQNLNHDAMYWYRQDPGQGLRLIYYSQIVNDFQKGDIAEGYSVSREKKESFPLTVTSAQKNPTAFYLCASSKGLAGGSYEQYFGPGTRLTVT.